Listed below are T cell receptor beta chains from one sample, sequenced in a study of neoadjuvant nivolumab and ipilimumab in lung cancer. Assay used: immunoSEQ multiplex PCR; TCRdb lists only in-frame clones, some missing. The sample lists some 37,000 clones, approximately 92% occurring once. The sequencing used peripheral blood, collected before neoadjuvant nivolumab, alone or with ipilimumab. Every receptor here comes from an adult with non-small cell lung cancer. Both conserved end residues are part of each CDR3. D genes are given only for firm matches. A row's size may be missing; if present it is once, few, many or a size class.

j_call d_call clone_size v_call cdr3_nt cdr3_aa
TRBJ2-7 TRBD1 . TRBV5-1 TGCGCCAGCAGCTTGGCACAGGGGTGGTACGAGCAGTACTTC CASSLAQGWYEQYF
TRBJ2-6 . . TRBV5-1 TGCGCCAGCAGCCCCGACAGCTCTGGGGCCAACGTCCTGACTTTC CASSPDSSGANVLTF
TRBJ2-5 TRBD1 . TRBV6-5 TGTGCCAGCAGTTCACAGGGGCCCCAAGAGACCCAGTACTTC CASSSQGPQETQYF
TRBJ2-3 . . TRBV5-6 TGTGCCAGCCGACCGGACAGTAGCACAGATACGCAGTATTTT CASRPDSSTDTQYF
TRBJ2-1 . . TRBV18 TGTGCCAGCTCACCAGCCCCCGCGGGATTGGAGCAGTTCTTC CASSPAPAGLEQFF
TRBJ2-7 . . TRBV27 TGTGCCAGCAGTTCCTCTCTCTCCCCTTGGAACGAGCAGTACTTC CASSSSLSPWNEQYF
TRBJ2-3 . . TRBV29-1 TGCAGCGTTGAAGATCGGGGGCGGGACAGTTCAGATACGCAGTATTTT CSVEDRGRDSSDTQYF
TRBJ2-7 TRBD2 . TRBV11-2 TGTGCCAGCAGCTCCCAACGGGGGGTCTCCGAGCAGTACTTC CASSSQRGVSEQYF
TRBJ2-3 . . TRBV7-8 TGTGCCAGCAGCTTCCCCCTGGGGCGTACAGATACGCAGTATTTT CASSFPLGRTDTQYF
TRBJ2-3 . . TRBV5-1 TGCGCCAGCACAGCGAGCGGAACTAGCACAGATACGCAGTATTTT CASTASGTSTDTQYF
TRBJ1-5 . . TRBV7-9 TGTGCCAGCAGCAGGGATAGCAATCAGCCCCAGCATTTT CASSRDSNQPQHF
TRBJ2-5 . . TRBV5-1 TGCGCCAGCAGCTTGGGGCAGGGAAGGGAGACCCAGTACTTC CASSLGQGRETQYF
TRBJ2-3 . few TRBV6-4 TGTGCCAGCAGTGGTGGCAGGGACAGCACAGATACGCAGTATTTT CASSGGRDSTDTQYF
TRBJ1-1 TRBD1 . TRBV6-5 TGTGCCAGCAGTATTACAGGGGGCACTGAAGCTTTCTTT CASSITGGTEAFF
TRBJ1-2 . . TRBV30 TGTGCCTGGAGTGTACATTGGGCTCGGAGTTCCTATGGCTACACCTTC CAWSVHWARSSYGYTF
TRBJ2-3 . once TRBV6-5 TGTGCCAGCAGTTACTCAACCGGGTCTGAAGATACGCAGTATTTT CASSYSTGSEDTQYF
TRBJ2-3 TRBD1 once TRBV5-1 TGCGCCAGCAGCCGGACCGGGACAGGGGCCGCAGATACGCAGTATTTT CASSRTGTGAADTQYF
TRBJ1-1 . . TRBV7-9 TGTGCCAGCAGCTTAAGGGCAATCGGGACTGAAGCTTTCTTT CASSLRAIGTEAFF
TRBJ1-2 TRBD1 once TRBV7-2 TGTGCCAGCAGCCTAAAGGACAGGGACTATGGCTACACCTTC CASSLKDRDYGYTF
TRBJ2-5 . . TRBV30 TGTGCCTGGAGTGTACGGTCTGGAGGTCAAGAGACCCAGTACTTC CAWSVRSGGQETQYF
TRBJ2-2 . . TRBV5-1 TGCGCCAGCAGCTTGACTGGGGATGCGAACACCGGGGAGCTGTTTTTT CASSLTGDANTGELFF
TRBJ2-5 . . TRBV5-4 TGTGCCAGCACCTCCCACAGGGAAGAGACCCAGTACTTC CASTSHREETQYF
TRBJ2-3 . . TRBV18 TGTGCCAGCTCACCCGGGTCAGGGACAGATACGCAGTATTTT CASSPGSGTDTQYF
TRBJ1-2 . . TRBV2 TGTGCCAGCAGTGAAAGAAGGACCACTGCCGCAATAATCGCTGGCTACACCTTC CASSERRTTAAIIAGYTF
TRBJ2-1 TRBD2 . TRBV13 TGTGCCAGCAGAACTAGCGGGAGGGCCGGGAATGAGCAGTTCTTC CASRTSGRAGNEQFF
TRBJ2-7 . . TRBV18 TGTGCCAGTTCACCACGGGAACCCGAGCAGTACTTC CASSPREPEQYF
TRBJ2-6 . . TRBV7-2 TGTGCCAGCAGCTTAGAGGCTGGGGCCAACGTCCTGACTTTC CASSLEAGANVLTF
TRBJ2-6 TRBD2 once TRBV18 TGTGCCAGCTCACCACCGGGACTAGCGGGAGTTGGGGCCAACGTCCTGACTTTC CASSPPGLAGVGANVLTF
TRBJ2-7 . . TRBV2 TGTGCCACCTGCTTAGAATACGAGCAGTACTTC CATCLEYEQYF
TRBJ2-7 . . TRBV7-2 TGTGCCAGCAGCTCCAACGGTCCAGACGAGCAGTACTTC CASSSNGPDEQYF
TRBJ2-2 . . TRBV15 TGTGCCACCAGCAGGAGACACTTACGGGCAAGCACCGGGGAGCTGTTTTTT CATSRRHLRASTGELFF
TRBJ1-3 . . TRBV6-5 TGTGCCAGCAGTTACTCGGCCGGTGGAAACACCATATATTTT CASSYSAGGNTIYF
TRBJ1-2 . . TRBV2 TGTGCCAGCAACCCCACGGGGGGAGGGCGGGAGTTGCATGGCTACACCTTC CASNPTGGGRELHGYTF
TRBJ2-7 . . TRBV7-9 TGTGCCAGCAGCCCAGCGGGTACCGCCCACGAGCAGTACTTC CASSPAGTAHEQYF
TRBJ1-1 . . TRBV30 TGTGCCAGTCCCCTGGACAAGGTGGGAGAAGCTTTCTTT CASPLDKVGEAFF
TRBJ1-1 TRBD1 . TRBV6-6 TGTGCCAGCCCAGGGGGGCAGATGAACACTGAAGCTTTCTTT CASPGGQMNTEAFF
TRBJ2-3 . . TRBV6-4 TGTGCCAGCAGTGTGGACTACCGAAGCACAGATACGCAGTATTTT CASSVDYRSTDTQYF
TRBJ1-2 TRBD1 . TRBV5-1 TGCGCCAGCAGCCCAGGGACAGGGTTCAATGGCTACACCTTC CASSPGTGFNGYTF
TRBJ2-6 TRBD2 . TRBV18 TGTGCCAGCTCACTTGAGCGGGATAATCAGATGTCTGGGGCCAACGTCCTGACTTTC CASSLERDNQMSGANVLTF
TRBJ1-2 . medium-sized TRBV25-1 TGTGCCAGCAGTGAACCGTTGGGTGGCTACACCTTC CASSEPLGGYTF
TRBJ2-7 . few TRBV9 TGTGCCAGCAGCGTAGGCCCTGTGGTAACCTACGAGCAGTACTTC CASSVGPVVTYEQYF
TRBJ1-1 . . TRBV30 TGTGCCTGGTTGGAAGGCAGTTCTGACACTGAAGCTTTCTTT CAWLEGSSDTEAFF
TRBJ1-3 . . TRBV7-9 TGTGCCAGCTCGTACGGGGTTTCAGGAAACACCATATATTTT CASSYGVSGNTIYF
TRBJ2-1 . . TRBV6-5 TGTGCCAGCAGGGTTTCTGGGGCTAATGAGCAGTTCTTC CASRVSGANEQFF
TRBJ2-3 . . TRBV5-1 TGCGCCAGCAGCTTGGGAGCTGTGGGTACAGATACGCAGTATTTT CASSLGAVGTDTQYF